The T cell receptor beta chain under discussion was sequenced for a study of cytomegalovirus exposure and HLA in healthy donors. The PCR had 60 Vbeta and 13 Jbeta primers. This table comes from immunoSEQ multiplex PCR, and its TCRdb copy is limited to in-frame clones, with some not included. The sample has over 85,000 clones; about 80% are singletons. This CDR3 contains 13 residues. Per the germline V gene, CDR1 is MNHNY and CDR2 is SVGAGI (reference sequence). Trimming removed 6 bases from V and 7 bases from J, with 13 bases in between. Findings of the study overall: Researchers reported in a later analysis that a missense DCLRE1C variant was tied to TCR beta V- and J-gene trimming. The study labeled approximately 150 TCR beta chains cytomegalovirus-associated.

Points on this clone: Its specificity is not known.

Material for sequencing was PBMCs. The source of this sequence is a woman in her sixties in good health and CMV-seropositive. V usage is TRBV6-6 and J usage is TRBJ2-1; TRBD1 is a possible D gene (6 bases). The chain's CDR3 is CASRTSDRNEQFF. Here the CDR3 DNA reads TGTGCCAGCAGAACCTCTGACAGGAATGAGCAGTTCTTC.